The following is a T cell receptor beta chain sequence with its context. Its antigen is as yet unknown. This CDR3 contains 11 residues. Trimming left V 4 bases short and J 6 bases short, with 6 bases between. Germline CDR1 is SGDLS and CDR2 is YYNGEE. The data originate from a study of OX40 agonist ivuxolimab in advanced cancers. Study outcomes and limitations: Low normalized T-cell clonal expansion was also seen in some nonresponders.

Clones were sequenced by immunoSEQ multiplex PCR, and TCRdb holds only the in-frame ones, with some missing. In the table there are about 42,000 clones, over 75% of which are singletons. The specimen was CD4+ or CD8+ T cells sorted from blood, collected in a trial of the OX40 agonist ivuxolimab. The V gene is TRBV9, the J gene TRBJ2-3; no firm D call. The clonotype originates from an adult with an advanced solid tumor such as melanoma, head and neck, liver or kidney cancer. CDR3 amino acids: CASSSTDTQYF. Written as DNA, the CDR3 is TGTGCCAGCAGCTCTACGGATACGCAGTATTTT.